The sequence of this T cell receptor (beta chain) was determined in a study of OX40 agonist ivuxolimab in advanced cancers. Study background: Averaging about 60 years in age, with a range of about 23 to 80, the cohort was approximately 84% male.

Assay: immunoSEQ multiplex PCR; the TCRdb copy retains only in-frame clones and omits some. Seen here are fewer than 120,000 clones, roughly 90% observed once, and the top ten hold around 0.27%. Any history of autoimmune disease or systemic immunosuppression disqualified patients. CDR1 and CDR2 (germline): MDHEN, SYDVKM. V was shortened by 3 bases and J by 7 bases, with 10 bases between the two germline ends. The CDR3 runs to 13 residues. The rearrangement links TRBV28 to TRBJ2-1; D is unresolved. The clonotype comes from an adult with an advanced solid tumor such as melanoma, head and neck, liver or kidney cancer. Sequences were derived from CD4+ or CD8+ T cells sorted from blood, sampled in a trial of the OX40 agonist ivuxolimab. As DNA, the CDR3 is TGTGCCAGCAGTTTCCCGGCCACTAATGAGCAGTTCTTC. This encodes CASSFPATNEQFF.